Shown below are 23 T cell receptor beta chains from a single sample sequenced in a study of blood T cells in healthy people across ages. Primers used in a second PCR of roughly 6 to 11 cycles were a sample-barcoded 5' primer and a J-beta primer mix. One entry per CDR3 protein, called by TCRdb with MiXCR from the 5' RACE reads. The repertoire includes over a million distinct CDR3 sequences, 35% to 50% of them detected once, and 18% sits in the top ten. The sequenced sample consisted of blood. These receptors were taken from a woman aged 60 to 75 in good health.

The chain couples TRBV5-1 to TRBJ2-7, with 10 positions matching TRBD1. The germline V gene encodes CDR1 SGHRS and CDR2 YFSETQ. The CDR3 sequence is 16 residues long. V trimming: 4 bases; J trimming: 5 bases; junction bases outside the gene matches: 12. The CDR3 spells CASSPRMGTGVDEQYF. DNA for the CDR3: TGCGCCAGCAGCCCGCGGATGGGGACAGGGGTGGACGAGCAGTACTTC. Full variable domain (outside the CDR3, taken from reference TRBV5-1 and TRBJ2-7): KAGVTQTPRYLIKTRGQQVTLSCSPISGHRSVSWYQQTPGQGLQFLFEYFSETQRNKGNFPGRFSGRQFSNSRSEMNVSTLELGDSALYLCASSPRMGTGVDEQYFGPGTRLTVT.

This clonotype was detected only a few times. In DNA form, the CDR3 reads TGCAGTGCTAGAGCTCGCGGGAGGGCCTTCAATGAGCAGTTCTTC. This codes for CSARARGRAFNEQFF. The gene calls are TRBV20-1 and TRBJ2-1; 9 nucleotides match TRBD2. The CDR3 length is 15 residues. The trim removed 1 base at V and 6 bases at J, leaving 7 bases unmatched. Germline values: CDR1 DFQATT, CDR2 SNEGSKA (reference sequence).

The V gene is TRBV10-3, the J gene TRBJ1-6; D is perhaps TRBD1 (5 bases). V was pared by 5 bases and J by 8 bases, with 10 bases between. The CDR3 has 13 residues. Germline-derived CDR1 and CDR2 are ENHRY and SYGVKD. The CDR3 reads CAISTQGDSPLHF. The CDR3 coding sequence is TGTGCCATCAGTACTCAAGGGGATTCACCCCTCCACTTT.

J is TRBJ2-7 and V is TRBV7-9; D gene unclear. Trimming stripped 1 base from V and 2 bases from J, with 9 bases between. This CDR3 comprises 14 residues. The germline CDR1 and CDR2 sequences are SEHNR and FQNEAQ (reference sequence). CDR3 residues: CASSLDIGPYEQYF. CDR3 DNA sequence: TGTGCCAGCAGCTTAGACATAGGCCCCTACGAGCAGTACTTC.

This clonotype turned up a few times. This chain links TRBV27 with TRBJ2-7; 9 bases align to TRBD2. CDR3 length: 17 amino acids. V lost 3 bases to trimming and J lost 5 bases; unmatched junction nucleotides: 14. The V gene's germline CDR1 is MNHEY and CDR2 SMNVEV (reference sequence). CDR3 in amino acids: CASSLRAGGPLGDEQYF. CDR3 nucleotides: TGTGCCAGCAGTTTGAGGGCGGGAGGGCCCCTGGGCGACGAGCAGTACTTC.

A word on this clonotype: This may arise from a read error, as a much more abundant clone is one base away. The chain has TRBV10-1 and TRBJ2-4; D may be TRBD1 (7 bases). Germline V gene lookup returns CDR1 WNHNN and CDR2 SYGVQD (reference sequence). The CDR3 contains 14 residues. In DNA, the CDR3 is TGCGCCAGCAGTCCAAACAGGGGAGGCGACATTCGGTACTTC. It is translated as CASSPNRGGDIRYF.

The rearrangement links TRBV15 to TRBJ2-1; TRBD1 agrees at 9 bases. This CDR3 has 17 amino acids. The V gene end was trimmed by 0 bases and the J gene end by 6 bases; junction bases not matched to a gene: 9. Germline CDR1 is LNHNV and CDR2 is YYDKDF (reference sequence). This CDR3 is CATSRDRGTGTGNEQFF. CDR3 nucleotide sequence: TGTGCCACCAGCAGAGATAGAGGGACAGGGACGGGCAATGAGCAGTTCTTC.

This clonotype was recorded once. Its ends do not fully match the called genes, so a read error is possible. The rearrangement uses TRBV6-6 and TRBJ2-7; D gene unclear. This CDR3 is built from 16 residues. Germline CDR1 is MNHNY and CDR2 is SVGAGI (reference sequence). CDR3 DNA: TGTGCCAGCAGTTACTCCTCACAGAGTCACTCCTACGAACAGTACTTC. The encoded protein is CASSYSSQSHSYEQYF.

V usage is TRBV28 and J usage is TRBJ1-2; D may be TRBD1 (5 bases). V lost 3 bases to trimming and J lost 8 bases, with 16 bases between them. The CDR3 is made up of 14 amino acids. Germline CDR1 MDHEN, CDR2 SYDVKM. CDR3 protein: CASSLGGSGTGYTF. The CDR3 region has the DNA TGTGCCAGCAGTTTGGGGGGAAGTGGGACGGGCTACACCTTC.

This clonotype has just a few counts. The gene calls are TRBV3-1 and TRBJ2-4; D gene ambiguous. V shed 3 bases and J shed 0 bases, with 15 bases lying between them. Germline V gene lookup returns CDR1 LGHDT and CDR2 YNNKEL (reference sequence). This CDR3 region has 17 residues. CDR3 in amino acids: CASSHHVLTLAKNIQYF. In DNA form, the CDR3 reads TGTGCCAGCAGCCATCACGTTCTAACGCTAGCCAAAAACATTCAGTACTTC.

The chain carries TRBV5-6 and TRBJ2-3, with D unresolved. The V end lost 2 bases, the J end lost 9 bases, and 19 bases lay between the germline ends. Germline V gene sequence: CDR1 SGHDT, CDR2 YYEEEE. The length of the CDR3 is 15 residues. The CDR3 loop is CASSFSSNELPTQYF. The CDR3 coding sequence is TGTGCCAGCAGCTTTAGTTCTAATGAACTCCCAACGCAGTATTTT.

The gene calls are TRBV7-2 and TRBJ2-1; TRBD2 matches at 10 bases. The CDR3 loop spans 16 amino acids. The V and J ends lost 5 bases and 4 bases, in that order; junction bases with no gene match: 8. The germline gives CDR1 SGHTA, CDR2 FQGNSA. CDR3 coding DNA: TGTGCCAGCAGCGTAACCGGGACTAGCGTATACAATGAGCAGTTCTTC. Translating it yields CASSVTGTSVYNEQFF. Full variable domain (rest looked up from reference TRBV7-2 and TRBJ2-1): GAGVSQSPSNKVTEKGKDVELRCDPISGHTALYWYRQSLGQGLEFLIYFQGNSAPDKSGLPSDRFSAERTGGSVSTLTIQRTQQEDSAVYLCASSVTGTSVYNEQFFGPGTRLTVL.

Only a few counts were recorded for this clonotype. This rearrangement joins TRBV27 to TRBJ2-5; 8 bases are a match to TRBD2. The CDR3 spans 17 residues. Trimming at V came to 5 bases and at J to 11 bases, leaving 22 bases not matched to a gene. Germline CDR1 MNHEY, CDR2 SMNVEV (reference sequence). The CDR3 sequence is CASSPGAGRAGDWEQYF. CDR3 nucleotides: TGTGCCAGCAGTCCTGGGGCGGGACGAGCGGGAGATTGGGAGCAGTACTTC.

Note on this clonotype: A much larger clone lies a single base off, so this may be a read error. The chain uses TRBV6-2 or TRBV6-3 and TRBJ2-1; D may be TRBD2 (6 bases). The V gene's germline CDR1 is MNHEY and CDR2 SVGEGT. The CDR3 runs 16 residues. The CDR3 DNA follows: TGTGCCAGCAGACCGATAGCGGTCGGCTCCTACAGTGAGCAGTTCTTC. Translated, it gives CASRPIAVGSYSEQFF.

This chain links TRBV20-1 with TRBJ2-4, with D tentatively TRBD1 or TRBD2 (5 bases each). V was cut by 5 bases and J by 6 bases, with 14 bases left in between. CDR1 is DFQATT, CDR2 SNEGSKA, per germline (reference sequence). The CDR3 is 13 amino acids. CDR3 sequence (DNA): TGCAGTGCTTATCCGGGACGGGGAAACATTCAGTACTTC. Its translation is CSAYPGRGNIQYF.

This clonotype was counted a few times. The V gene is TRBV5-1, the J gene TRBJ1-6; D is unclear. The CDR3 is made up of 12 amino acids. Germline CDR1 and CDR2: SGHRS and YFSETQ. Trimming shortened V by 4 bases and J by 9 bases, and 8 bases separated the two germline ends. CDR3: CASSPSGSPLHF. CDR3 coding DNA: TGCGCCAGCAGCCCCTCCGGTTCACCCCTCCACTTT.

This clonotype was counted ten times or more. The CDR3 region is CASSLAGVHEQYF. The CDR3 DNA is TGTGCCAGCAGCTTAGCGGGAGTCCACGAGCAGTACTTC. The chain uses TRBV7-9 and TRBJ2-7, with a possible D match to TRBD2 (5 bases). This CDR3 has 13 amino acids. V lost 0 bases and J 5 bases, leaving 8 bases between the germline ends. Germline CDR1 and CDR2: SEHNR and FQNEAQ (reference sequence).

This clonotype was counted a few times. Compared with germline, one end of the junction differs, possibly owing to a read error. CDR3: CAVNSGRATGTQYF. CDR3 nucleotides: TGTGCCGTAAATAGCGGGAGGGCCACAGGTACGCAGTATTTT. V and J are TRBV10-3 and TRBJ2-3; 11 bases agree with TRBD2. The CDR3 sequence is 14 residues long. Germline assignment: CDR1 ENHRY and CDR2 SYGVKD.

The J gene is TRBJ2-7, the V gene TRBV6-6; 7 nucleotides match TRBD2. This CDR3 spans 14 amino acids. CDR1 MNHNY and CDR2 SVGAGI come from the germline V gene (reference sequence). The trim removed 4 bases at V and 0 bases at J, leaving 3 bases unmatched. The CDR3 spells CASSWEGSSYEQYF. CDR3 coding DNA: TGTGCCAGCAGTTGGGAGGGGAGCTCCTACGAGCAGTACTTC.

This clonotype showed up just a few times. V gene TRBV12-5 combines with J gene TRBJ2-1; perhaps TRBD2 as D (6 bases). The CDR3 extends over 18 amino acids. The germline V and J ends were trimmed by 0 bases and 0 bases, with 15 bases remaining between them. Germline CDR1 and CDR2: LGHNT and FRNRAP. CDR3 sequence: CASGLVQLGGRSYNEQFF. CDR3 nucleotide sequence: TGTGCTAGTGGTTTGGTACAGCTCGGGGGACGCTCCTACAATGAGCAGTTCTTC.

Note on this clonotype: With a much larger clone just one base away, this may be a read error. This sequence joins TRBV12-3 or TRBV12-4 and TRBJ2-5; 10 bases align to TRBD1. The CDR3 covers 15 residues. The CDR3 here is CASSTTGGGVEAQYF. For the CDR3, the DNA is TGTGCCAGCAGCACGACAGGGGGCGGTGTAGAGGCCCAGTACTTC.

CDR3 region: CASSRVGQGAYGYTF. CDR3 in DNA: TGTGCCAGCAGCCGGGTGGGACAGGGGGCATATGGCTACACCTTC. This sequence joins TRBV3-1 and TRBJ1-2, with 12 bases identical to TRBD1. Germline CDR1 reads LGHDT; CDR2 reads YNNKEL (reference sequence). The trim removed 4 bases at V and 5 bases at J, leaving 5 bases unmatched. CDR3 size: 15 residues.

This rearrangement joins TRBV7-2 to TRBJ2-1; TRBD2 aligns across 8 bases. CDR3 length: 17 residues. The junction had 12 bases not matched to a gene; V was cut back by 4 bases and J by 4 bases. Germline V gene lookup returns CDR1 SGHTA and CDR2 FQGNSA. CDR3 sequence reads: CASSSILGGRPYNEQFF. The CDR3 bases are TGTGCCAGCAGCTCCATTTTAGGCGGGAGGCCTTACAATGAGCAGTTCTTC.